Below are 30 T cell receptor beta chains sequenced from a single sample in a study of cytomegalovirus exposure and HLA in healthy donors. Vbeta (60) and Jbeta (13) primers were used in the PCR. Profiled with immunoSEQ multiplex PCR; TCRdb holds only in-frame clones, not every one. This table has fewer than 200,000 clones, about three quarters appearing once. Sequencing used PBMCs. These receptor sequences come from a man aged 35 to 55 in good health and CMV-seronegative.

The chain combines TRBV7-3 with TRBJ2-1, with 7 bases that match TRBD1. The CDR3 is 16 residues long. CDR1 SGHTA and CDR2 FQGTGA come from the germline V gene. Losses at the gene ends were 5 bases for V and 4 bases for J; bases not matched to a gene: 11. CDR3 loop: CASSPRRDRGYNEQFF. In nucleotides, the CDR3 is TGTGCCAGCAGCCCCCGCCGGGACAGAGGTTACAATGAGCAGTTCTTC.

This chain links TRBV2 with TRBJ1-6, with TRBD1 matching 8 bases. The germline CDR1 and CDR2 sequences are SNHLY and FYNNEI. Trimming took 3 bases from V and 11 from J; bases not matched to a gene: 6. The CDR3 loop spans 14 amino acids. This CDR3 is CASSDRTGRTPLHF. DNA of the CDR3: TGTGCCAGCAGTGATAGGACAGGGAGGACACCCCTCCACTTT.

This clone was seen a single time. V gene TRBV18 combines with J gene TRBJ1-3; D gene uncertain. Trimming removed 6 bases at V and 0 bases at J, with 24 bases between. Germline loops: CDR1 KGHSH, CDR2 LQKENI. This CDR3 comprises 19 residues. The CDR3 DNA follows: TGTGCCAGCTCTCCCGACCTAAGACAAACAATGAGCTCTGGAAACACCATATATTTT. It codes for CASSPDLRQTMSSGNTIYF.

The chain carries TRBV6-1 and TRBJ1-6, with 9 bases aligning to TRBD1. Germline V lookup: CDR1 MNHNS, CDR2 SASEGT. V lost 10 bases, J lost 7 bases, and 5 bases stayed unmatched. The CDR3 runs to 13 residues. The CDR3 nucleotides are TGTGCCACCCCGGGACAGGGCAATTCACCCCTCCACTTT. Protein: CATPGQGNSPLHF.

A note on this clone: One junction end does not reproduce the germline sequence, and a read error may be involved. This chain uses TRBV7-3 with TRBJ2-1; TRBD2 might be the D (8 bases). The CDR3 runs to 15 residues. The germline CDR1 and CDR2 sequences are SGHTA and FQGTGA. CDR3 residues: CASSLPSGGGNEQLF. In nucleotides, the CDR3 is TGTGCCAGCAGCTTACCGTCGGGAGGGGGCAATGAGCAGCTCTTC.

This chain links TRBV29-1 with TRBJ1-2, with TRBD1 matching 7 bases. CDR3 size: 12 residues. Germline assignment: CDR1 SQVTM and CDR2 ANQGSEA. The trim removed 2 bases at V and 6 bases at J, leaving 3 bases unmatched. The CDR3 is CSVETGQDGYTF. Written as DNA, the CDR3 is TGCAGCGTTGAAACTGGACAGGATGGCTACACCTTC.

This chain uses TRBV11-2 with TRBJ2-7, with TRBD2 matching 8 bases. V lost 0 bases, J lost 5 bases, and 6 bases stayed unmatched. This CDR3 has 15 residues. Germline V gene sequence: CDR1 SGHAT, CDR2 FQNNGV. CDR3 amino acids: CASSLDAGGTHEQYF. The CDR3 bases are TGTGCCAGCAGCTTAGACGCGGGGGGCACCCACGAGCAGTACTTC.

V usage is TRBV4-3 and J usage is TRBJ1-1; TRBD1 might be the D (5 bases). This CDR3 contains 16 residues. Trimming shortened V by 1 base and J by 6 bases, and 18 bases separated the two germline ends. Germline V gene sequence: CDR1 LGHNA, CDR2 YSLEER. The CDR3 reads CASSQGSEIRGAEAFF. The CDR3 region has the DNA TGCGCCAGCAGCCAAGGTTCGGAGATAAGGGGCGCTGAAGCTTTCTTT.

This clone was recorded a few times. The rearrangement uses TRBV7-2 and TRBJ1-5; D gene ambiguous. CDR1 and CDR2 (germline): SGHTA, FQGNSA. Trimming took off 5 bases at V and 1 base at J, with 6 bases between the two ends. The CDR3 is 13 residues long. In nucleotides, the CDR3 is TGTGCCAGCAGCCGACTGAGCAATCAGCCCCAGCATTTT. This gives the protein CASSRLSNQPQHF.

The CDR3 coding sequence is TGTGCCAGCAGCATCGGGGGTGCAACTAATGAAAAACTGTTTTTT. It specifies CASSIGGATNEKLFF. The rearrangement uses TRBV9 and TRBJ1-4; tentatively, D is TRBD1 (5 bases). Germline V lookup: CDR1 SGDLS, CDR2 YYNGEE. V lost 4 bases, J lost 0 bases, and 10 bases lay in between. The length of the CDR3 is 15 residues.

The chain couples TRBV6-5 to TRBJ2-6, with D perhaps TRBD2 (5 bases). CDR3 length: 15 residues. Per germline, CDR1 MNHEY and CDR2 SVGAGI. With 4 bases removed from V and 2 bases from J, the gap between germline ends came to 9 bases. The CDR3 DNA follows: TGTGCCAGCAGTTCCTTCGGGGCTGGGGCCAACGTCCTGACTTTC. This gives the protein CASSSFGAGANVLTF.

The chain is built from TRBV7-2 and TRBJ2-5, with TRBD1 as a possible D gene (6 bases). Looked up from germline, CDR1 is SGHTA and CDR2 is FQGNSA. V shed 5 bases and J shed 9 bases, with 19 bases lying between them. The CDR3 is made up of 14 amino acids. The CDR3 is CASSATGTSRSQYF. In DNA, the CDR3 is TGTGCCAGCAGCGCTACAGGGACCTCCCGATCCCAGTACTTC. Looking up the rest from reference TRBV7-2 and TRBJ2-5 gives the full variable domain: GAGVSQSPSNKVTEKGKDVELRCDPISGHTALYWYRQSLGQGLEFLIYFQGNSAPDKSGLPSDRFSAERTGGSVSTLTIQRTQQEDSAVYLCASSATGTSRSQYFGPGTRLLVL.

The rearrangement joins TRBV19 to TRBJ2-1; 8 bases are shared with TRBD2. The CDR3 runs to 16 residues. Looked up from germline, CDR1 is LNHDA and CDR2 is SQIVND (reference sequence). Trimming removed 1 base from V and 5 bases from J; junction bases left unmatched: 7. The CDR3 here is CASSIGWAGGNNEQFF. The CDR3 region has the DNA TGTGCCAGTAGTATAGGTTGGGCGGGAGGTAACAATGAGCAGTTCTTC. Complete variable domain (other parts from reference TRBV19 and TRBJ2-1): DGGITQSPKYLFRKEGQNVTLSCEQNLNHDAMYWYRQDPGQGLRLIYYSQIVNDFQKGDIAEGYSVSREKKESFPLTVTSAQKNPTAFYLCASSIGWAGGNNEQFFGPGTRLTVL.

CDR3 loop: CASSAGAGLDQPQHF. Here the CDR3 DNA reads TGCGCCAGCAGTGCTGGAGCGGGGCTCGATCAGCCCCAGCATTTT. The chain employs TRBV23-1 and TRBJ1-5, with a possible D match to TRBD1 (5 bases). TRBV23-1 is classed as an ORF, of uncertain function. This CDR3 is 15 amino acids long. Trimming left V 5 bases short and J 5 bases short, with 16 bases between.

The chain couples TRBV7-2 to TRBJ2-5; possible D gene TRBD1, 5 bases. This CDR3 has 15 amino acids. The ends were cut back, 2 bases at V and 5 bases at J, with 15 bases in the middle. The germline V gene has CDR1 SGHTA and CDR2 FQGNSA. CDR3 bases: TGTGCCAGCAGCTTATCGGGCAGGGCTCTGGAGACCCAGTACTTC. Protein: CASSLSGRALETQYF.

The J gene is TRBJ2-3, the V gene TRBV7-9; 8 bases map to TRBD2. CDR3 size: 18 residues. With V trimmed by 7 bases and J by 2 bases, 17 bases remained unmatched. Germline V gene sequence: CDR1 SEHNR, CDR2 FQNEAQ (reference sequence). The CDR3: CASTAGLLAVILTDTQYF. The CDR3 DNA reads as TGTGCCAGCACCGCCGGACTACTAGCGGTCATCCTCACAGATACGCAGTATTTT.

The CDR3 loop reads CASSQDRRYSNQPQHF. DNA of the CDR3: TGCGCCAGCAGCCAAGACAGGCGTTATAGCAATCAGCCCCAGCATTTT. V is TRBV4-3 and J is TRBJ1-5, with D uncertain. V lost 0 bases and J lost 0, with 9 bases in between. CDR1 and CDR2 (germline): LGHNA, YSLEER. The CDR3 totals 16 residues.

The chain couples TRBV29-1 to TRBJ1-1; D unclear. The CDR3 has 11 residues. CDR1 and CDR2 (germline): SQVTM, ANQGSEA. The V and J ends lost 4 bases and 10 bases respectively, with 13 bases between them. The CDR3 sequence: CSVVIWEGAFF. CDR3 nucleotides: TGCAGCGTTGTTATATGGGAGGGAGCTTTCTTT.

The count of this clone is one. The chain has TRBV10-3 and TRBJ1-2, with unresolved D. The V end was cut by 3 bases, the J end by 4 bases, with 9 bases between. From germline, CDR1 is ENHRY and CDR2 SYGVKD. This CDR3 has 13 residues. For the CDR3, the DNA is TGTGCCATCAGTGAAGAGGCGGGCTATGGCTACACCTTC. Translating gives CAISEEAGYGYTF.

This clone has just a few counts. The chain recombines TRBV6-5 with TRBJ2-2; the match to TRBD1 covers 8 bases. The V gene end was trimmed by 6 bases and the J gene end by 5 bases; junction bases not matched to a gene: 2. CDR3 size: 13 residues. CDR1 and CDR2 from the germline V gene are MNHEY and SVGAGI. The CDR3 sequence: CASSQGATGELFF. CDR3 DNA: TGTGCCAGCAGCCAGGGGGCAACCGGGGAGCTGTTTTTT.

This clone was recorded only once. The V gene is TRBV5-6, the J gene TRBJ1-2; D is undetermined. CDR3 length: 12 amino acids. Germline lookup yields CDR1 SGHDT and CDR2 YYEEEE. Trimming took 2 bases from V and 4 from J, leaving 6 bases between them. The CDR3 DNA reads TGTGCCAGCAGCTTCTCGTTCTATGGCTACACCTTC. It translates to CASSFSFYGYTF.

This clone was seen a handful of times. The chain carries TRBV18 and TRBJ2-7; D unresolved. The V end was cut by 6 bases, the J end by 0 bases, with 9 bases between. The CDR3 runs 13 residues. Germline lookup yields CDR1 KGHSH and CDR2 LQKENI. The CDR3 DNA reads TGTGCCAGCTCCCGACTGAGCTCCTACGAGCAGTACTTC. Amino acids: CASSRLSSYEQYF.

The chain employs TRBV4-3 and TRBJ1-3, with no clear D. Germline lookup yields CDR1 LGHNA and CDR2 YSLEER. V lost 4 bases, J lost 2 bases, and 12 bases lay in between. The length of the CDR3 is 15 residues. CDR3 nucleotides: TGCGCCAGCAGCCTCACGGAGACCGCTGGAAACACCATATATTTT. Residues: CASSLTETAGNTIYF.

The gene calls are TRBV27 and TRBJ1-2; 7 positions agree with TRBD1. The length of the CDR3 is 19 residues. V was clipped by 3 bases and J by 0 bases; unmatched bases: 16. Looked up from germline, CDR1 is MNHEY and CDR2 is SMNVEV (reference sequence). The CDR3 DNA follows: TGTGCCAGCAGTTTTAGGGGAACGGGACAGAAAAAAGCTAACTATGGCTACACCTTC. Translated: CASSFRGTGQKKANYGYTF.

This clone was seen just once. The CDR3 DNA reads TGTGCCAGCAGTTACTCGGCCGGGACAGAAGCATCACCCCTCCACTTT. This codes for CASSYSAGTEASPLHF. The chain couples TRBV6-5 to TRBJ1-6, with 7 bases aligning to TRBD1. Trimming at V came to 0 bases and at J to 10 bases, leaving 9 bases not matched to a gene. There are 16 residues in the CDR3. Germline CDR1 reads MNHEY; CDR2 reads SVGAGI.

The chain is built from TRBV7-2 and TRBJ2-4, with 9 nucleotides matching TRBD1. The CDR3 is 16 residues long. The V gene end was trimmed by 5 bases and the J gene end by 0 bases; junction bases not matched to a gene: 5. Germline V gene sequence: CDR1 SGHTA, CDR2 FQGNSA. CDR3 sequence: CASSADRGLAKNIQYF. The DNA for the CDR3 is TGTGCCAGCAGCGCCGACAGGGGGTTAGCCAAAAACATTCAGTACTTC.

Worth noting for this clone: Other DNA variants within this sample encode the same CDR3. This chain joins TRBV20-1 and TRBJ1-1; D is ambiguous. This CDR3 is built from 11 residues. The germline V and J ends were trimmed by 6 bases and 2 bases, with 7 bases remaining between them. Germline loops: CDR1 DFQATT, CDR2 SNEGSKA (reference sequence). The CDR3 spells CSALLNTEAFF. CDR3 in DNA: TGCAGTGCACTACTCAACACTGAAGCTTTCTTT.

The genes are TRBV5-1 and TRBJ2-1; TRBD2 aligns across 15 bases. The J segment lost 2 bases and the V segment lost 4 bases, leaving 13 bases of the junction unmatched. This CDR3 has 20 amino acids. Germline V gene sequence: CDR1 SGHRS, CDR2 YFSETQ. The DNA for the CDR3 is TGCGCCAGCAGCAGGGGGACAGGGACTAGCGGGGGGACGACCTACAATGAGCAGTTCTTC. Encoded protein: CASSRGTGTSGGTTYNEQFF.

The chain is built from TRBV13 and TRBJ1-2, with D maybe TRBD1 (5 bases). Looked up from germline, CDR1 is PRHDT and CDR2 is FYEKMQ (reference sequence). The CDR3 length is 13 residues. Trimming cost V 5 bases and J 2 bases, with 9 bases left between them. CDR3 amino acids: CASSRDRNYGYTF. CDR3 sequence (DNA): TGTGCCAGCAGCCGCGACAGAAACTATGGCTACACCTTC.

This clone appeared a few times. V is TRBV30 and J is TRBJ2-7; 7 nucleotides align to TRBD1. CDR3 length: 14 residues. Per the germline V gene, CDR1 is GTSNPN and CDR2 is SVGIG (reference sequence). The trim removed 0 bases at V and 6 bases at J, leaving 8 bases unmatched. CDR3 sequence reads: CAWSVMGQTAEQYF. CDR3 nucleotides: TGTGCCTGGAGTGTTATGGGACAGACGGCCGAGCAGTACTTC.